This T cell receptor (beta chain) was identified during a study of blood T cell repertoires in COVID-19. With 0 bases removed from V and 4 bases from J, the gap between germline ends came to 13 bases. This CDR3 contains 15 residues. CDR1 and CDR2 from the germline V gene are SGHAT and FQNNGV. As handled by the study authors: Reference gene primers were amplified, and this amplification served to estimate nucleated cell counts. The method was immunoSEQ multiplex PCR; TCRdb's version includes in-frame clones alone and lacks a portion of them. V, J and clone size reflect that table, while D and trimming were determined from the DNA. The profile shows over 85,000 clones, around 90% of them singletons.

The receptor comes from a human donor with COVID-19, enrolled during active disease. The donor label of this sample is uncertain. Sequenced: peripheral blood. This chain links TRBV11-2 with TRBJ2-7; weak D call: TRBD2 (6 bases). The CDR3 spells CASSLDSTGGYEQYF. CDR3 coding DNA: TGTGCCAGCAGCTTAGACTCAACAGGAGGGTACGAGCAGTACTTC.